This T cell receptor (beta chain) came from a study of human T cells and chemical hapten exposure. TCRdb ran MiXCR on the RACE reads and lists one entry per CDR3 protein. Of 150,000 or so distinct CDR3 sequences detected, more than 14% appear once; the ten largest clones hold 1.7%. Documented time point: patch test 1, 2 weeks after DPC sensitization. Noted treatment: therapeutic diphenylcyclopropenone sensitization with weekly scalp DPC. Germline CDR1 reads DFQATT; CDR2 reads SNEGSKA (reference sequence). With 6 bases removed from V and 2 bases from J, the gap between germline ends came to 7 bases. The CDR3 is 12 residues long. This clonotype was observed a handful of times.

This sample comprised whole blood, obtained in connection with sensitization to the hapten diphenylcyclopropenone (DPC). This TCR came from a woman in her 30s with alopecia areata. Some clones in this sample may be carry-over from other donors' samples. This rearrangement joins TRBV20-1 to TRBJ2-2; D gene uncertain. The CDR3 coding sequence is TGCAGTGCCAATAGCAACACCGGGGAGCTGTTTTTT. This codes for CSANSNTGELFF.